The clone carrying this T cell receptor (beta chain) was counted only a few times. Its matching antigen is unknown. The record originates from a study of T cell repertoires in cytomegalovirus infection. Across the study: Public signatures in TCR beta pointed to CMV infection and matching HLA type. Study findings and constraints: The ex vivo response showed dominance by HLA-C-restricted CMV-specific TCR beta clonotypes. Adding up the frequency of public TCR beta families identified people who carried CMV plus the relevant HLA.

Germline V lookup: CDR1 SGDLS, CDR2 YYNGEE. The V end lost 7 bases, the J end lost 0 bases, and 14 bases lay between the germline ends. The CDR3 is 15 amino acids. Using its own MiXCR run on the reads, TCRdb lists one record per CDR3 protein. This repertoire shows 90,000 to 110,000 distinct CDR3 sequences, less than 30% found once; its top ten account for about 81%. The TCR sequence derives from a human donor in good health (CMV status not recorded). Some clones in this sample may be carry-over from other donors' samples. The chain recombines TRBV9 with TRBJ2-1; D not resolved. This material consisted of CD8+ T cells from cultured PBMCs, taken from culture after CMV antigen stimulation. CDR3: CASAPDPSSYNEQFF. The CDR3 region has the DNA TGTGCCAGCGCCCCTGACCCGAGCTCCTACAATGAGCAGTTCTTC.